Detailed here is one TCR beta chain. What it recognizes is unknown. The source of the sample is a study of T cell responses to AZD1222 COVID-19 vaccine. Whole-study results and caveats: Increases in Spike-specific TCR breadth and depth were seen after two AZD1222 doses. Donors in the cohort were predominantly white British and more often female, and clonal diversity was possibly underestimated. Regions left unmutated in variants are reportedly the target of nearly half of spike-specific TCRs.

CDR1 and CDR2 from the germline V gene are ENHRY and SYGVKD. The V and J ends lost 0 bases and 3 bases respectively, with 11 bases between them. The CDR3 spans 15 residues. Clones were read by immunoSEQ multiplex PCR, and TCRdb kept only the in-frame ones, dropping some. The top ten hold over 1.5% of the sample, which has about 140,000 clones, roughly 92% seen once. The clonotype comes from an adult in good health. This chain links TRBV10-3 with TRBJ1-2; D ambiguous. Sequences were derived from peripheral blood, sampled on day 0 of AZD1222 vaccination. The CDR3 DNA sequence: TGTGCCATCAGTGAGTCGAGCTACTGGGACTATGGCTACACCTTC. It translates to CAISESSYWDYGYTF.